This is a list of T cell receptor beta chains from one sample in a study of early T cells in non-severe SARS-CoV-2 infection. TCRdb reprocessed the 5' RACE reads with MiXCR, giving one entry per CDR3 protein. Among some 80,000 distinct CDR3 sequences, less than 15% were seen once, and the ten largest hold less than 20%. This material consisted of whole blood, taken at baseline. The receptors come from an adult who was a healthcare worker with PCR-confirmed SARS-CoV-2 infection or an uninfected control (not recorded which). The donor label of this sample is uncertain. Each CDR3 is given with its conserved first and last residue. Fields, in order: V gene, D gene, clone size, J gene, CDR3 length, CDR3 protein, CDR3 DNA. D genes are given only for firm matches. Clone size is stated in some rows and not others, as once, few, many or a class when expanded.

V: TRBV7-7
D: -
size: once
J: TRBJ2-2
length: 16
CDR3: CASSLAVPSNTGELFF
DNA: TGTGCCAGCAGCTTAGCCGTTCCCTCGAACACCGGGGAGCTGTTTTTT

V: TRBV27
D: -
size: few
J: TRBJ1-2
length: 14
CDR3: CASSLAGSGYGYTF
DNA: TGTGCCAGCAGTTTAGCGGGGTCAGGCTATGGCTACACCTTC

V: TRBV3-1
D: TRBD1
size: few
J: TRBJ1-2
length: 15
CDR3: CASSPNRPTGGGYTF
DNA: TGTGCCAGCAGCCCGAATCGCCCGACAGGGGGTGGCTACACCTTC

V: TRBV7-2
D: TRBD2
size: few
J: TRBJ2-7
length: 16
CDR3: CASSRGTSGSAYEQYF
DNA: TGTGCCAGCAGCAGGGGGACTAGCGGGAGCGCCTACGAGCAGTACTTC

V: TRBV5-4
D: TRBD1
size: few
J: TRBJ1-4
length: 14
CDR3: CASSFTGTVEKLFF
DNA: TGTGCCAGCAGCTTCACCGGGACAGTTGAAAAACTGTTTTTT

V: TRBV10-3
D: TRBD2
size: -
J: TRBJ2-1
length: 14
CDR3: CAISVQREGSEQFF
DNA: TGTGCCATCAGTGTTCAGCGGGAGGGGAGTGAGCAGTTCTTC

V: TRBV25-1
D: -
size: many
J: TRBJ1-5
length: 14
CDR3: CASSESGGWQPQHF
DNA: TGTGCCAGCAGTGAATCGGGGGGCTGGCAGCCCCAGCATTTT

V: TRBV6-2/TRBV6-3
D: -
size: many
J: TRBJ2-5
length: 11
CDR3: CASASRETQYF
DNA: TGTGCCAGCGCCTCCCGAGAGACCCAGTACTTC

V: TRBV2
D: -
size: -
J: TRBJ2-3
length: 13
CDR3: CASSARVLDTQYF
DNA: TGTGCCAGCAGCGCCAGGGTATTAGATACGCAGTATTTT

V: TRBV20-1
D: -
size: few
J: TRBJ1-6
length: 13
CDR3: CSASDSPSAPLHF
DNA: TGCAGTGCTAGTGACAGTCCATCGGCACCCCTCCACTTT

V: TRBV25-1
D: -
size: -
J: TRBJ2-7
length: 13
CDR3: CASSGTVTYEQYF
DNA: TGTGCCAGCAGTGGGACCGTCACCTACGAGCAGTACTTC

V: TRBV7-8
D: -
size: few
J: TRBJ2-7
length: 14
CDR3: CASSLLGDSYEQYF
DNA: TGTGCCAGCAGCTTACTGGGGGACTCCTACGAGCAGTACTTC

V: TRBV20-1
D: -
size: many
J: TRBJ1-2
length: 13
CDR3: CSARVDPIYGYTF
DNA: TGCAGTGCTAGAGTCGATCCTATATATGGCTACACCTTC

V: TRBV2
D: -
size: few
J: TRBJ2-3
length: 9
CDR3: CASSAVQYF
DNA: TGTGCCAGCAGTGCGGTGCAGTATTTT

V: TRBV27
D: TRBD2
size: few
J: TRBJ2-5
length: 16
CDR3: CASSPLASGSGETQYF
DNA: TGTGCCAGCAGTCCCCTAGCGAGCGGGAGTGGCGAGACCCAGTACTTC

V: TRBV18
D: -
size: few
J: TRBJ1-6
length: 17
CDR3: CASSQTPPSSYNSPLHF
DNA: TGTGCCAGCTCACAGACACCTCCTAGCTCCTATAATTCACCCCTCCACTTT

V: TRBV7-2
D: TRBD2
size: -
J: TRBJ2-1
length: 13
CDR3: CASSTYRGGEQFF
DNA: TGTGCCAGCAGCACTTACCGGGGGGGAGAGCAGTTCTTC

V: TRBV7-7
D: -
size: -
J: TRBJ2-2
length: 15
CDR3: CASSPGGTNTGELFF
DNA: TGTGCCAGCAGCCCCGGAGGGACGAACACCGGGGAGCTGTTTTTT